A single sample gave rise to the 15 T cell receptor beta chains below, sequenced in a study of shared clonotypes between healthy human individuals. Only in-frame clones appear in the TCRdb table, and some are missing; sequencing was by immunoSEQ multiplex PCR. The sample lists some 2,100,000 clones, around 95% occurring once. The sample taken for sequencing was naive CD4+ T cells sorted from blood. Subset denoted: CD45RA+ positively selected. The receptors stem from a man aged 18-30 years in good health.

The rearrangement uses TRBV30 and TRBJ1-4; TRBD1 aligns across 7 bases. In germline, CDR1 is GTSNPN, CDR2 SVGIG (reference sequence). V was pared by 8 bases and J by 9 bases, with 15 bases of the junction left unmatched. The CDR3 totals 14 residues. CDR3 bases: TGTGCCCTGGATTCTCAGGACAGGTTAAAAAAACTGTTTTTT. It translates to CALDSQDRLKKLFF.

The genes are TRBV9 and TRBJ2-3; weak D call: TRBD2 (5 bases). Germline CDR1 SGDLS, CDR2 YYNGEE. The V and J ends lost 3 bases and 4 bases respectively, with 12 bases between them. This CDR3 has 14 amino acids. Here the CDR3 reads CASSARAIADTQYF. The CDR3 coding sequence is TGTGCCAGCAGCGCGAGGGCTATCGCAGATACGCAGTATTTT.

The J gene is TRBJ1-5, the V gene TRBV6-1, with 7 nucleotides matching TRBD1. With V trimmed by 3 bases and J by 4 bases, 3 bases remained unmatched. This CDR3 comprises 14 residues. The germline V gene has CDR1 MNHNS and CDR2 SASEGT. CDR3 sequence (DNA): TGTGCCAGCAGTGACGGGACAGTTAATCAGCCCCAGCATTTT. This codes for CASSDGTVNQPQHF.

The chain carries TRBV9 and TRBJ2-7; 11 bases are a match to TRBD1. This CDR3 spans 14 amino acids. The ends lost 3 bases at V and 5 bases at J; junction bases unmatched: 4. The V gene's germline CDR1 is SGDLS and CDR2 YYNGEE. DNA of the CDR3: TGTGCCAGCAGCGGGGACAGGGGGAGGGACGAGCAGTACTTC. It encodes CASSGDRGRDEQYF.

The V gene is TRBV4-1, the J gene TRBJ2-2; possible D gene TRBD1, 6 bases. CDR1 and CDR2 (germline): MGHRA, YSYEKL. Deletions cut 2 bases from V and 2 bases from J, with 15 bases between. The CDR3 loop spans 17 amino acids. The CDR3 loop reads CASSQPPAGVNTGELFF. CDR3 nucleotides: TGCGCCAGCAGCCAACCCCCAGCAGGGGTCAACACCGGGGAGCTGTTTTTT.

The chain recombines TRBV7-3 with TRBJ2-5; weak D call: TRBD1 (6 bases). CDR3 length equals 13 residues. V was cut by 4 bases and J by 4 bases, with 10 bases left in between. From germline, CDR1 is SGHTA and CDR2 FQGTGA. The CDR3 DNA reads as TGTGCCAGCAGCTCAGGGGCGATAGAGACCCAGTACTTC. This codes for CASSSGAIETQYF.

This chain joins TRBV25-1 and TRBJ2-7; D is uncertain. The V gene lost 2 bases and the J gene lost 4 bases, with 18 bases spanning the gap. CDR3 length equals 16 residues. Germline values: CDR1 MGHDK, CDR2 SYGVNS. Here the CDR3 reads CASSEAGYLNRYEQYF. The CDR3 DNA sequence: TGTGCCAGCAGTGAAGCTGGCTACCTGAACCGTTACGAGCAGTACTTC.

V usage is TRBV5-1 and J usage is TRBJ1-5; a possible D gene is TRBD1 (6 bases). V lost 2 bases and J 7 bases, leaving 13 bases between the germline ends. Germline CDR1 reads SGHRS; CDR2 reads YFSETQ. CDR3 size: 14 residues. CDR3 residues: CASSLGGEGQPQHF. CDR3 nucleotide sequence: TGCGCCAGCAGCTTAGGGGGGGAGGGCCAGCCCCAGCATTTT.

The CDR3 nucleotides are TGTGCCAGCAGCTTGATGGAAGCCGGGGAGCTGTTTTTT. This sequence encodes CASSLMEAGELFF. The chain carries TRBV7-2 and TRBJ2-2, with unresolved D. The CDR3 length is 13 residues. V dropped 3 bases and J dropped 6 bases, with 8 bases sitting between them. Germline V gene data show CDR1 as SGHTA and CDR2 as FQGNSA.

Concerning this clone: The sample carries other DNA sequences with the same CDR3. V gene TRBV30 combines with J gene TRBJ1-2; maybe TRBD1 (5 bases). With 0 bases removed from V and 4 bases from J, the gap between germline ends came to 6 bases. Germline V CDR1 and CDR2: GTSNPN, SVGIG (reference sequence). CDR3 length: 12 amino acids. This chain's CDR3 is CAWSVGVYGYTF. The CDR3 DNA reads as TGTGCCTGGAGTGTAGGGGTCTATGGCTACACCTTC.

This clone was picked up one time. The chain recombines TRBV10-3 with TRBJ1-1, with a tentative D call TRBD1 (5 bases). Trimming removed 6 bases from V and 5 bases from J, with 13 bases in between. CDR1 and CDR2 from the germline V gene are ENHRY and SYGVKD. The CDR3 is made up of 13 amino acids. DNA for the CDR3: TGTGCCATCAGCCCCCAGGGATGGACTGAAGCTTTCTTT. It is translated as CAISPQGWTEAFF.

The chain combines TRBV6-5 with TRBJ1-2; no definite D call. This CDR3 has 11 residues. CDR1 MNHEY and CDR2 SVGAGI come from the germline V gene. The germline V and J ends were trimmed by 4 bases and 8 bases, with 8 bases remaining between them. CDR3 loop: CASSSTQGYTF. The CDR3 bases are TGTGCCAGCAGTTCTACCCAGGGCTACACCTTC.

The V call is TRBV5-1, the J call TRBJ2-3, with TRBD2 as a possible D gene (6 bases). From germline, CDR1 is SGHRS and CDR2 YFSETQ. V lost 4 bases and J 1 base, leaving 13 bases between the germline ends. CDR3 size: 15 residues. CDR3 amino acids: CASSVTGDGTDTQYF. CDR3 sequence (DNA): TGCGCCAGCAGCGTTACGGGGGATGGCACAGATACGCAGTATTTT.

In the case of this clone: This sample also contains other DNA sequences that code for the same CDR3. The chain joins TRBV6-5 to TRBJ1-1; D ambiguous. The CDR3 covers 13 residues. The ends were cut back, 4 bases at V and 1 base at J, with 7 bases in the middle. Germline assignment: CDR1 MNHEY and CDR2 SVGAGI. CDR3 sequence (DNA): TGTGCCAGCAGTTCCCGGGAGAACACTGAAGCTTTCTTT. Translation: CASSSRENTEAFF.

The V gene is TRBV4-1, the J gene TRBJ2-7, with 8 bases fitting TRBD1. This CDR3 spans 18 amino acids. Germline V gene lookup returns CDR1 MGHRA and CDR2 YSYEKL. V gave up 0 bases and J gave up 0 bases; unmatched junction bases: 10. The CDR3 bases are TGCGCCAGCAGCCAAGAAGGCGCCAGGGGGCCCCACTCCTACGAGCAGTACTTC. Amino acid sequence: CASSQEGARGPHSYEQYF.